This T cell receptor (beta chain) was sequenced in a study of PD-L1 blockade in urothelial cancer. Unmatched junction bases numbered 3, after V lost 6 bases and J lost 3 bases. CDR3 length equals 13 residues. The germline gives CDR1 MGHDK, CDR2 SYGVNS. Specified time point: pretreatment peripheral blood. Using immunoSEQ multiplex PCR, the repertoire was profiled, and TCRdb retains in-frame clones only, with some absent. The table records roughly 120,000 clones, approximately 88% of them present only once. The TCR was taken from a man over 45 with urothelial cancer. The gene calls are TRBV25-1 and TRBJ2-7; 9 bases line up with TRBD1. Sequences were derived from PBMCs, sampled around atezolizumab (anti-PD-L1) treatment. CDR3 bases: TGTGCCAGCAGAACAGGGGGCAGCTACGAGCAGTACTTC. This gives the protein CASRTGGSYEQYF.